This T cell receptor (beta chain) was sequenced in a study of shared clonotypes between healthy human individuals. The junction had 4 bases not matched to a gene; V was cut back by 3 bases and J by 9 bases. The CDR3 runs to 13 residues. CDR1 is SGDLS, CDR2 YYNGEE, per germline. Sorted-subset replicate PCRs used roughly 210 ng of genomic DNA. This amount corresponded to about 30,000 T cell genomes. The protocol was immunoSEQ multiplex PCR, while the TCRdb copy is restricted to in-frame clones and leaves out a portion. Among 800,000 to 1,200,000 clones, approximately 80% were seen once, and the ten largest hold approximately 0.56%.

The sequencing sample was made of memory CD4+ T cells from PBMCs. As for subset: CD45RA-negative fraction. The receptor comes from a man between 18 and 29 years old in good health. Some clones in this sample may be carry-over from other donors' samples. The chain combines TRBV9 with TRBJ2-7; 12 bases align to TRBD2. CDR3 amino acids: CASSDRLAGAQYF. CDR3 DNA: TGTGCCAGCAGCGATCGACTAGCGGGAGCGCAGTACTTC.